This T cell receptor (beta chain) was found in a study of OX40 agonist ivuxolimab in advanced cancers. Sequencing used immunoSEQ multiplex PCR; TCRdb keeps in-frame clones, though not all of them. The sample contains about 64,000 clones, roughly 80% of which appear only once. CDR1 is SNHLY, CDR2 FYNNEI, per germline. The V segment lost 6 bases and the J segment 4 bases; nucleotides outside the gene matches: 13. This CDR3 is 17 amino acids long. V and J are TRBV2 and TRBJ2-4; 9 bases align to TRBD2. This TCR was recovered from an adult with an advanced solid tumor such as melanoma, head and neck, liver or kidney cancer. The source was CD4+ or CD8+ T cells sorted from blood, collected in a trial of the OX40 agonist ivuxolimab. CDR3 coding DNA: TGTGCCAGCAGGGCCCCCCTGCGGGAGGGCCCAAAAAACATTCAGTACTTC. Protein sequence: CASRAPLREGPKNIQYF. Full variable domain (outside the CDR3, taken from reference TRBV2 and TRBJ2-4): EPEVTQTPSHQVTQMGQEVILRCVPISNHLYFYWYRQILGQKVEFLVSFYNNEISEKSEIFDDQFSVERPDGSNFTLKIRSTKLEDSAMYFCASRAPLREGPKNIQYFGAGTRLSVL.